The present T cell receptor beta chain was sequenced within a study of regulatory T cells in long-lasting Graves disease. This clonotype was found many times. Antigen unknown. Sample time point: newly diagnosed GD, antithyroid drugs for less than 3 months. The authors made the TCR library using RNA they extracted from PBMCs. American Thyroid Association guidelines served as the basis for diagnosing Graves' disease. CDR3 length: 16 residues. The V and J ends lost 6 bases and 2 bases respectively, with 14 bases between them. CDR1 and CDR2 from the germline V gene are SGHTA and FQGNSA. Investigators prepared the TCR beta libraries by applying iRepertoire HTBI primers and Arm-PCR of CDR3 regions. Via MiXCR, TCRdb re-called the multiplex PCR reads, giving one row per CDR3 protein. This table has fewer than 650,000 distinct CDR3 sequences, approximately 15% appearing once. Findings and caveats of the study: Patients with persistent disease showed a bias toward TRBV28, TRBJ1-2 and TRBJ2-5.

This same sample was also part of a study on T cells in Graves' hyperthyroidism and ophthalmopathy. That work states: HTBI primers were employed in a first-round RT-PCR of the TCR CDR3.

This sequence was found in a woman in her twenties or thirties with Graves disease. The chain links TRBV7-2 to TRBJ2-6; D might be TRBD1 (6 bases). The sample consisted of peripheral blood mononuclear cells (PBMCs), taken at new diagnosis, from a patient treated with antithyroid drugs. CDR3 region: CASSQDRTPGANVLTF. DNA of the CDR3: TGTGCCAGCAGTCAAGACAGGACCCCTGGGGCCAACGTCCTGACTTTC.